This T cell receptor (beta chain) was captured by sequencing in a study of blood T cell repertoires in COVID-19. Method: immunoSEQ multiplex PCR; TCRdb's copy keeps in-frame clones and lacks some. The profile covers about 220,000 clones, with 75% to 85% appearing a single time and less than 6% taken by the ten largest. This clone showed up just a few times. The CDR3 totals 16 residues. V dropped 4 bases and J dropped 0; count of bases not matched to a gene: 6. The rearrangement uses TRBV5-3 and TRBJ2-3, with 9 bases aligning to TRBD2. TRBV5-3 is reported as an ORF; its role is uncertain. Sequences were obtained from peripheral blood. This TCR was recovered from a woman in her 70s with COVID-19, enrolled during active disease. In DNA form, the CDR3 reads TGTGCCAGAAGCCAAAGCGGGAGGTCTAGCACAGATACGCAGTATTTT. Translated, it gives CARSQSGRSSTDTQYF.